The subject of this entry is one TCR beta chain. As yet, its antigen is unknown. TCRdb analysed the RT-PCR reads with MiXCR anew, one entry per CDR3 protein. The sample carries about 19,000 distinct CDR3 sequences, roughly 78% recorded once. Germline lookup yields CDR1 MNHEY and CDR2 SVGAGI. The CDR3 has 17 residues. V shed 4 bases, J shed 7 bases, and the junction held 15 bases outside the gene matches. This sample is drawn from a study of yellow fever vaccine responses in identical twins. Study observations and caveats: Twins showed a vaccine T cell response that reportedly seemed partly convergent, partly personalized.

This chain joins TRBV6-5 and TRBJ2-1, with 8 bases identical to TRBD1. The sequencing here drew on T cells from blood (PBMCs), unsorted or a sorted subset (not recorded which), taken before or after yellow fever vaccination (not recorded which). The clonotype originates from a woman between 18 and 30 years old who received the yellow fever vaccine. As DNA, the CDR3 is TGTGCCAGCAGTTCAACAAGGGGCAGGGGGCAGGGGAATGAGCAGTTCTTC. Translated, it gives CASSSTRGRGQGNEQFF.